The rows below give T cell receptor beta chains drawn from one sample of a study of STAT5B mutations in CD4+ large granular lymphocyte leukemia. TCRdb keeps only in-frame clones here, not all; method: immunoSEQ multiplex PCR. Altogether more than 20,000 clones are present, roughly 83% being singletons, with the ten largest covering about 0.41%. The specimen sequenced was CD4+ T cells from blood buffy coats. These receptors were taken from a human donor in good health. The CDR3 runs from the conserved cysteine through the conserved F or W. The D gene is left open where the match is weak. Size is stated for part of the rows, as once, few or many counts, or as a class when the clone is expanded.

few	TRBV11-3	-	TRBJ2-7	CASSLERGTKSSYEQYF	TGTGCCAGCAGCTTAGAAAGGGGGACAAAGAGCTCCTACGAGCAGTACTTC
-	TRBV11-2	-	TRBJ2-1	CASSLGLDNEQFF	TGTGCCAGCAGCTTAGGACTCGACAATGAGCAGTTCTTC
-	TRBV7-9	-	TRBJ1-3	CASSSASTGSRFGNTIYF	TGTGCCAGCAGCTCTGCCTCGACTGGTTCCCGGTTCGGAAACACCATATATTTT
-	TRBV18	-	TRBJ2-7	CASSLTALDYEQYF	TGTGCCAGCTCACTGACAGCCTTGGACTACGAGCAGTACTTC
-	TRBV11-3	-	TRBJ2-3	CASSLSTTDTQYF	TGTGCCAGCAGCTTATCGACCACAGATACGCAGTATTTT
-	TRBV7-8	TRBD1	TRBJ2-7	CASSPKSGTGSEQYF	TGTGCCAGCAGCCCAAAGTCCGGGACAGGGAGCGAGCAGTACTTC
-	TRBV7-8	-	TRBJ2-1	CASSPLGGDNEQFF	TGTGCCAGCAGCCCCTTGGGGGGAGACAATGAGCAGTTCTTC
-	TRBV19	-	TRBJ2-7	CASSTLAGASYEQYF	TGTGCCAGTAGTACCCTGGCGGGCGCCTCCTACGAGCAGTACTTC
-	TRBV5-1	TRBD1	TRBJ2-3	CASSPGQEFTDTQYF	TGCGCCAGCAGTCCGGGACAGGAGTTCACAGATACGCAGTATTTT
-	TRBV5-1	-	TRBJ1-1	CASSLGPGDNTEAFF	TGCGCCAGCAGCTTGGGTCCAGGGGATAACACTGAAGCTTTCTTT
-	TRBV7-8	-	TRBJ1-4	CASTQGGRGNSELFF	TGTGCCAGCACCCAGGGAGGCAGGGGCAATAGTGAGTTGTTTTTT
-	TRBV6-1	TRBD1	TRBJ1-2	CASSDKLLGQGYGYTF	TGTGCCAGCAGTGATAAATTGCTGGGACAGGGGTATGGCTACACCTTC
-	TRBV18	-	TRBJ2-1	CASSRPSLGNSEQFF	TGTGCCAGCTCACGACCTAGTTTGGGTAATAGTGAGCAGTTCTTC
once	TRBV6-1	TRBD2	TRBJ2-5	CASSELAGGQETQYF	TGTGCCAGCAGTGAACTAGCGGGAGGGCAAGAGACCCAGTACTTC
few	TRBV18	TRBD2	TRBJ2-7	CASSPRTSYEQYF	TGTGCCAGCTCACCTAGGACTAGCTACGAGCAGTACTTC
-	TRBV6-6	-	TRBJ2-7	CASSRPFSYEQYF	TGTGCCAGCAGTCGCCCATTCTCCTACGAGCAGTACTTC
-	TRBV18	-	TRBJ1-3	CASSPLELGSGNTIYF	TGTGCCAGCTCTCCCCTCGAACTGGGCTCTGGAAACACCATATATTTT
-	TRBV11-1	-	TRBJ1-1	CASSFTAENTEAFF	TGTGCCAGCAGCTTTACGGCAGAGAACACTGAAGCTTTCTTT
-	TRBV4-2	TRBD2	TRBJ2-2	CASSPPSGTDGELFF	TGTGCCAGCAGCCCTCCTAGCGGGACGGACGGGGAGCTGTTTTTT
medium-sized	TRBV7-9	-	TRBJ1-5	CASSQDNQPQHF	TGTGCCAGCAGCCAGGACAATCAGCCCCAGCATTTT
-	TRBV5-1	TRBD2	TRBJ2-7	CASSLRLAGGEQYF	TGCGCCAGCAGCTTGCGACTAGCGGGAGGCGAGCAGTACTTC
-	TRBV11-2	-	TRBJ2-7	CASSLARAESEQYF	TGTGCCAGCAGCTTAGCTAGGGCGGAGTCCGAGCAGTACTTC
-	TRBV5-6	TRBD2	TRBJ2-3	CASSGLGPTDTQYF	TGTGCCAGCAGCGGACTAGGCCCCACAGATACGCAGTATTTT
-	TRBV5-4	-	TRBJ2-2	CASSRTSSDTGELFF	TGTGCCAGCAGCAGGACAAGCAGTGACACCGGGGAGCTGTTTTTT
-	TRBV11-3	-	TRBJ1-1	CASSFPPAAEAFF	TGTGCCAGCAGCTTCCCCCCGGCAGCTGAAGCTTTCTTT
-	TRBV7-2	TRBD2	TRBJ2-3	CASSRRTSGTSTDTQYF	TGTGCCAGCAGCAGAAGGACTAGCGGAACTAGCACAGATACGCAGTATTTT
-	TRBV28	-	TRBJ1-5	CASSPGGQPQHF	TGTGCCAGCAGTCCCGGCGGTCAGCCCCAGCATTTT
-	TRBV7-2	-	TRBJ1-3	CASRPWSTSGNTIYF	TGTGCCAGCCGACCGTGGAGTACCTCTGGAAACACCATATATTTT
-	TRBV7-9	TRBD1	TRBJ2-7	CASSSGQGYYEQYF	TGTGCCAGCAGCTCGGGACAGGGATACTACGAGCAGTACTTC
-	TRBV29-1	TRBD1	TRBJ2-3	CSVEPGQGAADTQYF	TGCAGCGTGGAGCCGGGACAGGGGGCGGCAGATACGCAGTATTTT
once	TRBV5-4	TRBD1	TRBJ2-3	CASSLGTGRADTQYF	TGTGCCAGCAGCTTGGGGACAGGGCGTGCAGATACGCAGTATTTT
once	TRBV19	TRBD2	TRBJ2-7	CASSRLAGITYEQYF	TGTGCCAGTTCACGACTAGCGGGGATTACCTACGAGCAGTACTTC
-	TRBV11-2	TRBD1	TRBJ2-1	CASSPFRQGKNEQFF	TGTGCCAGCAGCCCATTTCGACAGGGAAAGAATGAGCAGTTCTTC
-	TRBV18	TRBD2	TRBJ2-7	CASSPGTSATYEQYF	TGTGCCAGCTCACCTGGGACTAGCGCGACCTACGAGCAGTACTTC
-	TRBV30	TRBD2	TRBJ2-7	CAWGTGTTNYEQYF	TGTGCCTGGGGGACCGGGACTACAAACTACGAGCAGTACTTC
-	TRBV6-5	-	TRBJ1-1	CASSYGGLTEAFF	TGTGCCAGCAGTTACGGGGGATTAACTGAAGCTTTCTTT
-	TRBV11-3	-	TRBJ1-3	CASSLDGRPLSGNTIYF	TGTGCCAGCAGCTTAGATGGCAGGCCTCTCTCTGGAAACACCATATATTTT
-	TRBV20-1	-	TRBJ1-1	CSAWEGTEAFF	TGCAGTGCCTGGGAAGGCACTGAAGCTTTCTTT
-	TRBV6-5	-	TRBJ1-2	CASSLTGYGYTF	TGTGCCAGCAGTTTGACAGGTTATGGCTACACCTTC
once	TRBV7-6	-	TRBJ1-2	CASSLGSTYGYTF	TGTGCCAGCAGCTTAGGTTCAACCTATGGCTACACCTTC
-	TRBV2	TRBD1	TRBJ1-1	CASSEVTGAGEAFF	TGTGCCAGCAGTGAAGTAACAGGGGCAGGGGAAGCTTTCTTT
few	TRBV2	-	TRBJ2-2	CASKIQGTGELFF	TGTGCCAGCAAAATACAGGGCACCGGGGAGCTGTTTTTT
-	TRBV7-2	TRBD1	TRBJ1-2	CASSRSRQGDGYTF	TGTGCCAGCAGCAGGTCGCGACAGGGAGATGGCTACACCTTC
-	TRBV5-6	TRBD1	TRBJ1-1	CASSQQGARDTEAFF	TGTGCCAGCAGCCAACAGGGGGCGCGGGACACTGAAGCTTTCTTT
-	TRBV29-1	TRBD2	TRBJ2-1	CSVGLAISYNEQFF	TGCAGCGTTGGACTAGCGATCTCCTACAATGAGCAGTTCTTC
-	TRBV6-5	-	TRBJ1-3	CASGAGGFTGNTIYF	TGTGCCAGCGGTGCCGGGGGGTTTACTGGAAACACCATATATTTT
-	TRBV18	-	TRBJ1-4	CASSPQGLLNGGEKLFF	TGTGCCAGCTCGCCCCAAGGGCTCCTAAACGGTGGGGAAAAACTGTTTTTT
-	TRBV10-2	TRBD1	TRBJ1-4	CASSEGQGAHTETNEKLFF	TGCGCCAGCAGTGAAGGTCAGGGGGCACACACCGAAACTAATGAAAAACTGTTTTTT
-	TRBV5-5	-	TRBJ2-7	CASSLRPRDYEQYF	TGTGCCAGCAGCTTACGTCCCAGGGACTACGAGCAGTACTTC
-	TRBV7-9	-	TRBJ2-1	CASSAMYEQFF	TGTGCCAGCAGCGCGATGTATGAGCAGTTCTTC
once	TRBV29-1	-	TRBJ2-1	CSVEVGRLYNEQFF	TGCAGCGTTGAGGTGGGTCGACTCTACAATGAGCAGTTCTTC
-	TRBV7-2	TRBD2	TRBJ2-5	CASSSPMGGWETQYF	TGTGCCAGCAGCTCCCCGATGGGAGGGTGGGAGACCCAGTACTTC
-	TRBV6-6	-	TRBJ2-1	CASSSTGTAYNEQFF	TGTGCCAGCAGTTCGACCGGGACCGCGTACAATGAGCAGTTCTTC